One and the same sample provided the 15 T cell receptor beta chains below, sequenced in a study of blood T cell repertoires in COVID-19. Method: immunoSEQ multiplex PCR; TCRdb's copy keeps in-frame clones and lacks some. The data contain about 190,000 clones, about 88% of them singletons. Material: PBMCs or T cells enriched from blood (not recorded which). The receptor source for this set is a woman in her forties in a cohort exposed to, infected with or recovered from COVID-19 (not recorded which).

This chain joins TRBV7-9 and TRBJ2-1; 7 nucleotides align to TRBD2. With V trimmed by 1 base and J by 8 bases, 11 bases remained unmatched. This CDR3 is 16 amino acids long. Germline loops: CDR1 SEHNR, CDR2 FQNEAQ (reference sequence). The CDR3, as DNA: TGTGCCAGCAGCTTAGGAGCGGGGTTCTCAGGGTATGAGCAGTTCTTC. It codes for CASSLGAGFSGYEQFF.

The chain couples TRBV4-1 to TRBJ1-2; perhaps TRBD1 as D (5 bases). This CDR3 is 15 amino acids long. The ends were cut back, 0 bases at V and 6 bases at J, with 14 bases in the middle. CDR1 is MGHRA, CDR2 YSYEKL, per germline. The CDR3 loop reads CASSQDLRDSDGYTF. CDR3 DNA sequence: TGCGCCAGCAGCCAAGATTTAAGGGACTCGGATGGCTACACCTTC.

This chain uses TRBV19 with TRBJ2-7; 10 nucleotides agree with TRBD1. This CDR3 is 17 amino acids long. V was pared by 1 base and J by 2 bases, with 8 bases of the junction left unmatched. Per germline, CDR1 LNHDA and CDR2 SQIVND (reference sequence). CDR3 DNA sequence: TGTGCCAGTAGTATAGGTCCGGGACAGGGGACTCCCTACGAGCAGTACTTC. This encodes CASSIGPGQGTPYEQYF.

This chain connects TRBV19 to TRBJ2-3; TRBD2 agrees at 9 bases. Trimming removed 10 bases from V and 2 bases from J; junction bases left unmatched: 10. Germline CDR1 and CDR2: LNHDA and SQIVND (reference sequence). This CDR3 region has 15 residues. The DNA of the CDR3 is TGTGCCACGCTGGGAGCGGGAGGACTCACAGATACGCAGTATTTT. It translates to CATLGAGGLTDTQYF.

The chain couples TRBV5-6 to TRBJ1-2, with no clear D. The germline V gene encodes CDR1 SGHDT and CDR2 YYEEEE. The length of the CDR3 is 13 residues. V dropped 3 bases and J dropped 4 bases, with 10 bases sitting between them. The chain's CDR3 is CASSSAGVYGYTF. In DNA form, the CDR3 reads TGTGCCAGCAGCTCAGCAGGCGTCTATGGCTACACCTTC.

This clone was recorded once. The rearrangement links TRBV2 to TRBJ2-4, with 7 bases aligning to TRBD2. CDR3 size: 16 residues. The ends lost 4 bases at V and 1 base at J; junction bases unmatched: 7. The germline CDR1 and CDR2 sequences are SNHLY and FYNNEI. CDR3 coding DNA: TGTGCCAGCAGTGTTGGGCGGACTAGGGCCAAAAACATTCAGTACTTC. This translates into CASSVGRTRAKNIQYF.

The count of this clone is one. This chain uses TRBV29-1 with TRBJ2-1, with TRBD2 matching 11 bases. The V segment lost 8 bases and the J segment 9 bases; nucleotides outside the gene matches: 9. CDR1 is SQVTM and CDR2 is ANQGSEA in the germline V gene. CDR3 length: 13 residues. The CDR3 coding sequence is TGCAGCTTCTCTAGCGGGAGGTTTAGTGAGCAGTTCTTC. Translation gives CSFSSGRFSEQFF.

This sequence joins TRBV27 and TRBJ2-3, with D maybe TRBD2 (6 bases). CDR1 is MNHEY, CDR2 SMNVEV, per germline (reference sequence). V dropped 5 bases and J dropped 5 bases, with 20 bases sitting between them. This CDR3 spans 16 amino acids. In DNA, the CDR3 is TGTGCCAGCAGTCTCTCGTCAGCCTTGCGGGGAGATACGCAGTATTTT. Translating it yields CASSLSSALRGDTQYF.

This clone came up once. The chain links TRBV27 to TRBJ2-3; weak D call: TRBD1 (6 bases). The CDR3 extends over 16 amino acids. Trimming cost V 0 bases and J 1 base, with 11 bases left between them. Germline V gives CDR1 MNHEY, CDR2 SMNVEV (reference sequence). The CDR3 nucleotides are TGTGCCAGCAGTTTATCGTACAGGGAACGCACAGATACGCAGTATTTT. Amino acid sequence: CASSLSYRERTDTQYF.

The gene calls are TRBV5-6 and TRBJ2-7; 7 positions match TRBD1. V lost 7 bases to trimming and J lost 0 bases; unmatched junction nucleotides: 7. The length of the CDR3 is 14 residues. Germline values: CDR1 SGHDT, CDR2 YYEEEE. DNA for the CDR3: TGTGCCAGCGTACGACAGGGTTACTCCTACGAGCAGTACTTC. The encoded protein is CASVRQGYSYEQYF.

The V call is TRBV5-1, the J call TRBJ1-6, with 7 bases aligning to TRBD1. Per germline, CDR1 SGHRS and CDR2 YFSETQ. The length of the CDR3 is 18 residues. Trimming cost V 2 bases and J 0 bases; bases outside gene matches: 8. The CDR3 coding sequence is TGCGCCAGCAGCTTAAGCCGGACAGGCGGCTCCTATAATTCACCCCTCCACTTT. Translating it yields CASSLSRTGGSYNSPLHF.

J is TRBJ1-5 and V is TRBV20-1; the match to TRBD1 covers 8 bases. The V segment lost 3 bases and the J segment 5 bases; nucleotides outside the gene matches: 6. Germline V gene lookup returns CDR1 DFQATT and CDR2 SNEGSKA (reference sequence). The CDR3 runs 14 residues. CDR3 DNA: TGCAGTGCTAGTTTGGGGACAGGCCATCAGCCCCAGCATTTT. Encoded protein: CSASLGTGHQPQHF.

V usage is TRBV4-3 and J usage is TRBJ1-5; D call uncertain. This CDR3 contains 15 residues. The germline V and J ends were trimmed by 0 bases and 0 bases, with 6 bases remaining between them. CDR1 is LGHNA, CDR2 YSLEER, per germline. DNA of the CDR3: TGCGCCAGCAGCCAAGATAGTCGTAGCAATCAGCCCCAGCATTTT. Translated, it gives CASSQDSRSNQPQHF.

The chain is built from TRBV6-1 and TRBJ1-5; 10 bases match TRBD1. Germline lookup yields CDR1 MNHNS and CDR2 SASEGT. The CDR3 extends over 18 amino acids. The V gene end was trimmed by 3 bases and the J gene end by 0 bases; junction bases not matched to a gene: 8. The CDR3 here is CASSEGTGAMYSNQPQHF. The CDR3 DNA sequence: TGTGCCAGCAGTGAGGGGACAGGGGCGATGTATAGCAATCAGCCCCAGCATTTT.

The CDR3 sequence: CASSSPSMNTEAFF. The CDR3 region has the DNA TGTGCCAGCAGCTCACCGAGTATGAACACTGAAGCTTTCTTT. This sequence joins TRBV13 and TRBJ1-1; D unclear. Per the germline V gene, CDR1 is PRHDT and CDR2 is FYEKMQ (reference sequence). This CDR3 contains 14 residues. Trimming stripped 4 bases from V and 0 bases from J, with 9 bases between. The full variable domain, with the rest looked up from reference TRBV13 and TRBJ1-1, is AAGVIQSPRHLIKEKRETATLKCYPIPRHDTVYWYQQGPGQDPQFLISFYEKMQSDKGSIPDRFSAQQFSDYHSELNMSSLELGDSALYFCASSSPSMNTEAFFGQGTRLTVV.